A single sample is the source of the 21 T cell receptor beta chains below, sequenced in a study of blood T cell repertoires in COVID-19. Only in-frame clones appear in the TCRdb table, and some are missing; sequencing was by immunoSEQ multiplex PCR. The repertoire holds about 99,000 clones, with 79% as singletons. The specimen sequenced was peripheral blood. The receptors shown here come from an elderly woman with active or convalescent COVID-19.

This clone was detected only a few times. The genes are TRBV5-1 and TRBJ2-7; tentatively, D is TRBD1 (5 bases). The CDR3 totals 15 residues. Trimming pared 5 bases from V and 6 bases from J, leaving 21 bases between. The germline CDR1 and CDR2 sequences are SGHRS and YFSETQ. The CDR3 coding sequence is TGCGCCAGCAGGCTTCAGGGCCTTCCACCCAGCGAGCAGTACTTC. Translated: CASRLQGLPPSEQYF.

The chain employs TRBV18 and TRBJ1-5, with D perhaps matching TRBD1 (6 bases). The CDR3 loop spans 15 amino acids. The germline V gene has CDR1 KGHSH and CDR2 LQKENI. V was shortened by 3 bases and J by 5 bases, with 14 bases between the two germline ends. CDR3 sequence (DNA): TGTGCCAGCTCACCGGGGACATCCGCGGATCAGCCCCAGCATTTT. The encoded protein is CASSPGTSADQPQHF.

In its sample, this clone was seen a few times. This chain uses TRBV11-2 with TRBJ2-4; the D gene is possibly TRBD2 (5 bases). The CDR3 consists of 17 residues. CDR1 SGHAT and CDR2 FQNNGV come from the germline V gene. The V end lost 2 bases, the J end lost 0 bases, and 14 bases lay between the germline ends. The CDR3 sequence: CASSLRRRMLAKNIQYF. Written as DNA, the CDR3 is TGTGCCAGCAGCTTAAGGAGGCGGATGCTAGCCAAAAACATTCAGTACTTC.

This chain links TRBV18 with TRBJ2-1; 11 bases fit TRBD2. Losses at the gene ends were 2 bases for V and 3 bases for J; bases not matched to a gene: 3. Looked up from germline, CDR1 is KGHSH and CDR2 is LQKENI. The CDR3 contains 16 residues. The CDR3 DNA follows: TGTGCCAGCTCACCAGTGACTAGCGGGAACTACAATGAGCAGTTCTTC. Translated, it gives CASSPVTSGNYNEQFF. The full variable domain, completed using reference TRBV18 and TRBJ2-1, is NAGVMQNPRHLVRRRGQEARLRCSPMKGHSHVYWYRQLPEEGLKFMVYLQKENIIDESGMPKERFSAEFPKEGPSILRIQQVVRGDSAAYFCASSPVTSGNYNEQFFGPGTRLTVL.

The chain employs TRBV7-9 and TRBJ2-5; TRBD2 aligns across 7 bases. Looked up from germline, CDR1 is SEHNR and CDR2 is FQNEAQ (reference sequence). The junction had 16 bases not matched to a gene; V was cut back by 7 bases and J by 2 bases. This CDR3 is built from 17 residues. DNA for the CDR3: TGTGCCAGCACATGGTGGGGAGGGAGGGAGCGACAAGAGACCCAGTACTTC. As protein: CASTWWGGRERQETQYF.

V is TRBV25-1 and J is TRBJ2-2, with D perhaps TRBD1 (5 bases). V lost 3 bases and J 1 base, leaving 12 bases between the germline ends. This CDR3 spans 16 amino acids. The germline V gene encodes CDR1 MGHDK and CDR2 SYGVNS. The CDR3 DNA sequence: TGTGCCAGCAGTGACCGCAGGGTCGAGAACACCGGGGAGCTGTTTTTT. Translation: CASSDRRVENTGELFF.

The chain recombines TRBV4-2 with TRBJ1-4; 9 bases agree with TRBD1. The CDR3 is 17 residues long. Per germline, CDR1 LGHNA and CDR2 YNFKEQ. The V segment lost 0 bases and the J segment 9 bases; nucleotides outside the gene matches: 11. CDR3 bases: TGTGCCAGCAGCCAAGATGTGTATGGGACAGGGATGCAAAAACTGTTTTTT. It is translated as CASSQDVYGTGMQKLFF.

V gene TRBV16 combines with J gene TRBJ1-6; a possible D gene is TRBD1 (6 bases). The CDR3 covers 15 residues. Trimming left V 1 base short and J 9 bases short, with 13 bases between. Germline V gene lookup returns CDR1 KGHSY and CDR2 FQNENV. The CDR3 bases are TGTGCCAGCAGCCAATTCGGGGGGCAGAGTTCACCCCTCCACTTT. This encodes CASSQFGGQSSPLHF.

The chain couples TRBV7-9 to TRBJ1-2; possible D gene TRBD1, 5 bases. CDR1 and CDR2 (germline): SEHNR, FQNEAQ (reference sequence). This CDR3 has 12 residues. The ends were cut back, 5 bases at V and 3 bases at J, with 7 bases in the middle. CDR3 sequence: CASSDSHYGYTF. In DNA form, the CDR3 reads TGTGCCAGCAGCGACAGCCACTATGGCTACACCTTC.

V usage is TRBV5-3 and J usage is TRBJ2-7, with D possibly being TRBD1 (6 bases). TRBV5-3 is designated an ORF whose function remains uncertain. V was cut by 7 bases and J by 3 bases, with 17 bases left in between. This CDR3 has 14 amino acids. The CDR3 DNA reads as TGTGCCAGACAGACTACCGGGACACTCTACGAGCAGTACTTC. This gives the protein CARQTTGTLYEQYF.

This clone was observed a few times. The V and J genes are TRBV10-3 and TRBJ2-7, with 15 positions matching TRBD2. The CDR3 extends over 13 amino acids. Unmatched junction bases numbered 2, after V lost 7 bases and J lost 7 bases. Germline-derived CDR1 and CDR2 are ENHRY and SYGVKD. The CDR3 DNA follows: TGTGCCATCAAGGGACTAGCGGGAGGTGAGCAGTACTTC. This codes for CAIKGLAGGEQYF.

The chain uses TRBV6-5 and TRBJ2-7; possible D gene TRBD1, 7 bases. The length of the CDR3 is 13 residues. With 7 bases removed from V and 3 bases from J, the gap between germline ends came to 13 bases. Looked up from germline, CDR1 is MNHEY and CDR2 is SVGAGI. CDR3 sequence reads: CASMEGQIYEQYF. In DNA form, the CDR3 reads TGTGCCAGCATGGAGGGACAGATCTACGAGCAGTACTTC.

Only a few counts were recorded for this clone. V gene TRBV7-9 combines with J gene TRBJ1-1, with TRBD1 matching over 12 bases. The CDR3 totals 17 residues. Germline assignment: CDR1 SEHNR and CDR2 FQNEAQ (reference sequence). V gave up 5 bases and J gave up 2 bases; unmatched junction bases: 9. CDR3 bases: TGTGCCAGCAGCCCGGGACAGGGGGCGCGAGGAAACACTGAAGCTTTCTTT. This sequence encodes CASSPGQGARGNTEAFF.

The chain is built from TRBV7-2 and TRBJ2-2; possibly TRBD2 for D (5 bases). Germline V gene sequence: CDR1 SGHTA, CDR2 FQGNSA. V was trimmed by 2 bases and J by 0 bases, leaving 10 bases between them. This CDR3 has 16 residues. The CDR3 region has the DNA TGTGCCAGCAGCTTACAGGCGGGCGCGAACACCGGGGAGCTGTTTTTT. It specifies CASSLQAGANTGELFF.

V and J are TRBV12-3 or TRBV12-4 and TRBJ1-1; D not certain. The CDR3 spans 13 residues. V shed 7 bases and J shed 1 base, with 10 bases lying between them. CDR3 nucleotides: TGTGCCAGCACTCACTACCAGAACACTGAAGCTTTCTTT. Translated, it gives CASTHYQNTEAFF.

The chain links TRBV9 to TRBJ2-1, with no clear D. V lost 0 bases, J lost 4 bases, and 5 bases lay in between. The CDR3 length is 13 residues. Germline V lookup: CDR1 SGDLS, CDR2 YYNGEE. For the CDR3, the DNA is TGTGCCAGCAGCGTAGATACTTACAATGAGCAGTTCTTC. Protein: CASSVDTYNEQFF.

This clone has just one count. The chain carries TRBV6-4 and TRBJ1-2; TRBD1 might be the D (6 bases). This CDR3 is built from 14 residues. CDR1 and CDR2 (germline): MRHNA, SNTAGT. V lost 3 bases, J lost 6 bases, and 14 bases lay in between. The CDR3 protein is CASSEGRGRDGYTF. In DNA, the CDR3 is TGTGCCAGCAGTGAAGGCAGGGGAAGGGATGGCTACACCTTC.

The rearrangement joins TRBV3-1 (or the pseudogene TRBV3-2) to TRBJ2-3; TRBD1 matches 9 bases. The ends lost 6 bases at V and 2 bases at J; junction bases unmatched: 9. Germline CDR1 LGHDT, CDR2 YNNKEL (reference sequence). The CDR3 totals 16 residues. The CDR3 loop is CASRDHGTGNTDTQYF. DNA of the CDR3: TGTGCCAGCAGGGATCACGGGACAGGGAACACAGATACGCAGTATTTT.

V and J are TRBV19 and TRBJ2-7; 8 bases align to TRBD1. The V gene end was trimmed by 6 bases and the J gene end by 4 bases; junction bases not matched to a gene: 11. The germline V gene encodes CDR1 LNHDA and CDR2 SQIVND (reference sequence). The CDR3 sequence is 15 residues long. The CDR3 here is CASRTTGTGRYEQYF. CDR3 DNA: TGTGCCAGTAGAACCACCGGGACAGGTAGATACGAGCAGTACTTC. The full variable domain, its missing parts supplied by reference TRBV19 and TRBJ2-7, is DGGITQSPKYLFRKEGQNVTLSCEQNLNHDAMYWYRQDPGQGLRLIYYSQIVNDFQKGDIAEGYSVSREKKESFPLTVTSAQKNPTAFYLCASRTTGTGRYEQYFGPGTRLTVT.

The chain has TRBV19 and TRBJ1-3; possibly TRBD1 for D (6 bases). V was clipped by 5 bases and J by 0 bases, with 20 bases between them. Germline values: CDR1 LNHDA, CDR2 SQIVND (reference sequence). This CDR3 has 18 amino acids. The CDR3, as DNA: TGTGCCAGTAGTCGACATTCTCAGGGGCAACACTCTGGAAACACCATATATTTT. It encodes CASSRHSQGQHSGNTIYF.

V and J are TRBV2 and TRBJ1-6; the match to TRBD1 covers 10 bases. CDR3 length: 15 amino acids. Germline V gene sequence: CDR1 SNHLY, CDR2 FYNNEI. The V gene end was trimmed by 1 base and the J gene end by 10 bases; junction bases not matched to a gene: 4. CDR3 nucleotide sequence: TGTGCCAGCAGTGAAGGTGGGACAGGGGTCTCACCCCTCCACTTT. Protein: CASSEGGTGVSPLHF.